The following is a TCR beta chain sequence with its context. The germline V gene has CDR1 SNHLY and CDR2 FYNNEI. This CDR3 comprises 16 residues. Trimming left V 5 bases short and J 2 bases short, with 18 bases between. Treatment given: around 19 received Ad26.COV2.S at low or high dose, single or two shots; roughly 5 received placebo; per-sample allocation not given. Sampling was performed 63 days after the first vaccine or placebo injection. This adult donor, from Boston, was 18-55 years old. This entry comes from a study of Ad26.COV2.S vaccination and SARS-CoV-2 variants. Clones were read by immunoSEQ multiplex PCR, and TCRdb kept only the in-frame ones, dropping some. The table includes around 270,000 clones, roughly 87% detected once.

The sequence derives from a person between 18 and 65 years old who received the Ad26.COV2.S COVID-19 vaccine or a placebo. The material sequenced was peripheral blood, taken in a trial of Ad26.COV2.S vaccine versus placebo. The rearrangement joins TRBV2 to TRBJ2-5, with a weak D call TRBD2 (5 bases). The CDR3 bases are TGTGCCAGCAGTCAAAACCCGACTACCCTTCAAGAGACCCAGTACTTC. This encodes CASSQNPTTLQETQYF.